The sequence of this T cell receptor beta chain was determined in a study of cytomegalovirus exposure and HLA in healthy donors. Study-wide context: An early release of data contained 70 million to 95 million unique TCRs, which came from HLA-typed donors. General study findings and limits: TCR beta chains numbering under 200 were designated cytomegalovirus-associated. Reportedly, a later analysis found an Asian-associated ancestry cluster had fewer N-insertions than the roughly 700-donor mean.

With V trimmed by 5 bases and J by 4 bases, 11 bases remained unmatched. The CDR3 extends over 16 amino acids. CDR1 and CDR2 (germline): MNHEY, SMNVEV (reference sequence). This clone was detected a few times. The antigen remains undetermined. The PCR was carried out with 60 Vbeta primers and 13 Jbeta primers. The repertoire was sequenced with immunoSEQ multiplex PCR; TCRdb's copy has only in-frame clones and lacks some. The sample lists approximately 65,000 clones; approximately 70% were seen once. The origin of this receptor is a middle-aged man in good health and CMV-seropositive. The gene calls are TRBV27 and TRBJ2-3, with 8 bases aligning to TRBD2. The sequenced sample consisted of PBMCs. Here the CDR3 DNA reads TGTGCCAGCAGTCCTTGGGGGACGGGAGGGTCAGATACGCAGTATTTT. Its translation: CASSPWGTGGSDTQYF.